The 4 T cell receptor beta chains in this list originate from one sample, sequenced in a study of shared clonotypes between healthy human individuals. The data were produced by immunoSEQ multiplex PCR, yet TCRdb's version contains in-frame clones alone and is incomplete. The sample lists approximately 2,300,000 clones, 85% to 95% occurring once. Sequencing input: naive CD4+ T cells from PBMCs. Specified subset: CD45RA+ positively selected. These receptors all come from a man between 18 and 29 years old in good health. Some clones in this sample may be carry-over from other donors' samples.

CDR3 loop: CASSVGSIDRAETQYF. DNA for the CDR3: TGTGCCAGCAGCGTAGGTTCGATCGACAGGGCTGAGACCCAGTACTTC. The chain has TRBV9 and TRBJ2-5; 7 bases map to TRBD1. The CDR3 sequence is 16 residues long. The J segment lost 5 bases and the V segment lost 0 bases, leaving 10 bases of the junction unmatched. The germline CDR1 and CDR2 sequences are SGDLS and YYNGEE.

The chain carries TRBV5-1 and TRBJ2-1, with D unclear. Germline-derived CDR1 and CDR2 are SGHRS and YFSETQ. CDR3 length: 15 amino acids. V shed 0 bases and J shed 3 bases, with 10 bases lying between them. The CDR3 loop is CASSLEGNDYNEQFF. The DNA of the CDR3 is TGCGCCAGCAGCTTGGAGGGCAACGACTACAATGAGCAGTTCTTC.

The chain recombines TRBV4-3 with TRBJ1-4, with no clear D. The CDR3 has 17 residues. CDR1 and CDR2 (germline): LGHNA, YSLEER. Between the trimmed V and J ends, which lost 0 bases and 5 bases, there was a span of 16 bases. The CDR3 loop reads CASSQDPRSMINEKLFF. CDR3 sequence (DNA): TGCGCCAGCAGCCAAGATCCGCGTTCAATGATCAATGAAAAACTGTTTTTT.

The V call is TRBV10-3, the J call TRBJ2-3, with TRBD1 as a possible D gene (5 bases). This CDR3 comprises 15 residues. Trimming removed 3 bases from V and 9 bases from J, with 19 bases in between. Germline CDR1 and CDR2: ENHRY and SYGVKD. The CDR3 sequence: CAISEVRTGGPTQYF. The CDR3 bases are TGTGCCATCAGTGAAGTGCGTACAGGCGGCCCCACGCAGTATTTT.